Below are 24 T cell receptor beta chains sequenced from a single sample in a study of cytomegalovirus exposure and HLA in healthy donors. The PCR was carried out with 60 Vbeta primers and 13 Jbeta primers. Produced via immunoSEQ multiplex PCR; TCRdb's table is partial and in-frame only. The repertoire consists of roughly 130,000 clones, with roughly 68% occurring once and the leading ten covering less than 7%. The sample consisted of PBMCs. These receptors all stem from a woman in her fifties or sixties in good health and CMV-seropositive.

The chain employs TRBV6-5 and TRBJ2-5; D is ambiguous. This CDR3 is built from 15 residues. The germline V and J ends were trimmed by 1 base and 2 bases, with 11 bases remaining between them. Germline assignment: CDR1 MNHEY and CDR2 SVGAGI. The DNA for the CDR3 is TGTGCCAGCAGTTACTACTGGGCCCAGCAAGAGACCCAGTACTTC. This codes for CASSYYWAQQETQYF.

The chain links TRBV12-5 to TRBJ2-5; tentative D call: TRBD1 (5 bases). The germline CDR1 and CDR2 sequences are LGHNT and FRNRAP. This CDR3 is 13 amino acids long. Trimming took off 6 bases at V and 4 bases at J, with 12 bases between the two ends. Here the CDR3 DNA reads TGTGCTAGTGGCACAAGTAGGGGAGAGACCCAGTACTTC. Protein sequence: CASGTSRGETQYF. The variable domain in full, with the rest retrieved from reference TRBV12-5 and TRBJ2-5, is DARVTQTPRHKVTEMGQEVTMRCQPILGHNTVFWYRQTMMQGLELLAYFRNRAPLDDSGMPKDRFSAEMPDATLATLKIQPSEPRDSAVYFCASGTSRGETQYFGPGTRLLVL.

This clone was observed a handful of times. CDR3: CASSSGTYEQYF. Here the CDR3 DNA reads TGTGCCAGCAGTTCCGGGACCTACGAGCAGTACTTC. The chain employs TRBV28 and TRBJ2-7, with D maybe TRBD2 (5 bases). Germline V gene lookup returns CDR1 MDHEN and CDR2 SYDVKM. The V gene lost 4 bases and the J gene lost 2 bases, with 6 bases spanning the gap. The CDR3 length is 12 residues.

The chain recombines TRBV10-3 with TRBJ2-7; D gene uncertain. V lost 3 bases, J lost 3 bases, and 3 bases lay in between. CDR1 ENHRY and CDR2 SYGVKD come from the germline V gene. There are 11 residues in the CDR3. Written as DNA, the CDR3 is TGTGCCATCAGTGACGGCTACGAGCAGTACTTC. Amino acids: CAISDGYEQYF.

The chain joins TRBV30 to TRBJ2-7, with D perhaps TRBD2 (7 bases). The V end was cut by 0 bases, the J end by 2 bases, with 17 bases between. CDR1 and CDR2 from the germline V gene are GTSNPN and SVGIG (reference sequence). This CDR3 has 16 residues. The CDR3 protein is CAWSVQSAGAPYEQYF. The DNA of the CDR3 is TGTGCCTGGAGTGTACAGTCGGCGGGGGCCCCCTACGAGCAGTACTTC.

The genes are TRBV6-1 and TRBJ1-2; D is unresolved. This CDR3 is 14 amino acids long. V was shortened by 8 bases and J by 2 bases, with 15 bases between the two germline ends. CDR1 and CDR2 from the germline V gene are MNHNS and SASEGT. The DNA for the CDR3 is TGTGCCAGCGGGAGGGAAGGGATCAACTATGGCTACACCTTC. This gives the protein CASGREGINYGYTF.

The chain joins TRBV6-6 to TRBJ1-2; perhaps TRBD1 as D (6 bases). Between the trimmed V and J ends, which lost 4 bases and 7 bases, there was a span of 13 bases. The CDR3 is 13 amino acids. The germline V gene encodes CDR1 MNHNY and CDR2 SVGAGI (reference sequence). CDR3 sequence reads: CASSSRGRSGYTF. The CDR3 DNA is TGTGCCAGCAGTTCCAGGGGTAGGTCTGGCTACACCTTC.

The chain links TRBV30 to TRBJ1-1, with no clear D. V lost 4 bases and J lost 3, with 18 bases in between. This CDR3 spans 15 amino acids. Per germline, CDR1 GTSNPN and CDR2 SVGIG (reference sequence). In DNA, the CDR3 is TGTGCCTGGATCCCGACATTGGTTGGTCACACTGAAGCTTTCTTT. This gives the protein CAWIPTLVGHTEAFF.

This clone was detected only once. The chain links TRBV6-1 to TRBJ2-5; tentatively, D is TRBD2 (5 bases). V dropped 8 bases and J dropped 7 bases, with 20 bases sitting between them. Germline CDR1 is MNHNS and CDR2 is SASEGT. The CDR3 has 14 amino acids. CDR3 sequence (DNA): TGTGCCAGCTATGAAGGGCCATTGAGCGGGACCCAGTACTTC. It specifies CASYEGPLSGTQYF.

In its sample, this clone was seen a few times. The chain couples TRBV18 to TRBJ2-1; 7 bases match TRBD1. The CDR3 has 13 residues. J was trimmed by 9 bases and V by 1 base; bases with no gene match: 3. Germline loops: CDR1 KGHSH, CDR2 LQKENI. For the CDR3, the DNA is TGTGCCAGCTCACCACAGGGGGCGGGTGAGCAGTTCTTC. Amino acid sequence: CASSPQGAGEQFF.

The DNA of the CDR3 is TGTGCCAGCAGGAGGAGGAGCACAGATACGCAGTATTTT. As protein: CASRRRSTDTQYF. The V gene is TRBV2, the J gene TRBJ2-3; D is perhaps TRBD2 (5 bases). V lost 6 bases and J lost 0, with 7 bases in between. Germline-derived CDR1 and CDR2 are SNHLY and FYNNEI. The CDR3 has 13 amino acids.

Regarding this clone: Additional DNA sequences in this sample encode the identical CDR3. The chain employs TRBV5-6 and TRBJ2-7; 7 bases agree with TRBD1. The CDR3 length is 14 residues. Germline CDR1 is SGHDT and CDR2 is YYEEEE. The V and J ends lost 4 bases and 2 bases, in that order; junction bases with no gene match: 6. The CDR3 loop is CASSLGTATYEQYF. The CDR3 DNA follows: TGTGCCAGCAGCCTGGGGACAGCTACCTACGAGCAGTACTTC.

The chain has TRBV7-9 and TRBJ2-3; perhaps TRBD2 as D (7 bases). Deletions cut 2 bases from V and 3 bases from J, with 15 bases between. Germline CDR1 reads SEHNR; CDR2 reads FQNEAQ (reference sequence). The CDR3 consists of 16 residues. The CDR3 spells CASSLWRGPRTDTQYF. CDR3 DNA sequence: TGTGCCAGCAGCTTATGGCGGGGGCCACGGACAGATACGCAGTATTTT.

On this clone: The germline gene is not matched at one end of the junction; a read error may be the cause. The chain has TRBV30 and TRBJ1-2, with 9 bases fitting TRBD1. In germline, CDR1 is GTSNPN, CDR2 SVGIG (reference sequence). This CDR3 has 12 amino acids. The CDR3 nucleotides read TGTGCCTGGCGGGACAGGGCCGGAGGCTACCCCTTC. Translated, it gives CAWRDRAGGYPF.

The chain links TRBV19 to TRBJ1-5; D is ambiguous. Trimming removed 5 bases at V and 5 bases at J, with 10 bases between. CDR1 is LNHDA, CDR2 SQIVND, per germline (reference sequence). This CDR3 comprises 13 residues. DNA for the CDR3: TGTGCCAGTAGTGAGCCCTCGTATCAGCCCCAGCATTTT. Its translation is CASSEPSYQPQHF.

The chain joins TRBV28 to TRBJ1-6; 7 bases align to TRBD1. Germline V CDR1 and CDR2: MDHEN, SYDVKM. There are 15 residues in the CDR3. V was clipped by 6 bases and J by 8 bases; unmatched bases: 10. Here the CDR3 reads CASSPSGTAYSPLHF. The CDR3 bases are TGTGCCAGCAGCCCATCCGGGACAGCTTATTCACCCCTCCACTTT. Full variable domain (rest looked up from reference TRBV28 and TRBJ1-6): DVKVTQSSRYLVKRTGEKVFLECVQDMDHENMFWYRQDPGLGLRLIYFSYDVKMKEKGDIPEGYSVSREKKERFSLILESASTNQTSMYLCASSPSGTAYSPLHFGNGTRLTVT.

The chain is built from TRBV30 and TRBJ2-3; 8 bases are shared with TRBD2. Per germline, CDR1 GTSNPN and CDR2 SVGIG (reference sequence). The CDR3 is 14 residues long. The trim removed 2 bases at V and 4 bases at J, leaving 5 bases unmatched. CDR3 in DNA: TGTGCCTGGAGTATAGCGGGGATGGCAGATACGCAGTATTTT. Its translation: CAWSIAGMADTQYF.

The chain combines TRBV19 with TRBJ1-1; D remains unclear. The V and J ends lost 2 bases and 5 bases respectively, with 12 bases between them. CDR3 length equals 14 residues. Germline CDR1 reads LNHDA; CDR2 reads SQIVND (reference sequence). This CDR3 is CASSIRRIPTEAFF. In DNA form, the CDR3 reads TGTGCCAGTAGTATAAGGAGAATCCCGACTGAAGCTTTCTTT. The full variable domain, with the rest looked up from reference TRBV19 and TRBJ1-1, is DGGITQSPKYLFRKEGQNVTLSCEQNLNHDAMYWYRQDPGQGLRLIYYSQIVNDFQKGDIAEGYSVSREKKESFPLTVTSAQKNPTAFYLCASSIRRIPTEAFFGQGTRLTVV.

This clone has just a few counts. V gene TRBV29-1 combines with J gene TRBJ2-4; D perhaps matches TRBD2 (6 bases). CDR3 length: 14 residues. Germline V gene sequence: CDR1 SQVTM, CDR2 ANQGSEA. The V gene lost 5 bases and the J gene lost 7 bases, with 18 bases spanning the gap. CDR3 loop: CSVLGTPGGNIQYF. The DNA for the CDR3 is TGCAGCGTTTTGGGGACTCCCGGAGGGAACATTCAGTACTTC.

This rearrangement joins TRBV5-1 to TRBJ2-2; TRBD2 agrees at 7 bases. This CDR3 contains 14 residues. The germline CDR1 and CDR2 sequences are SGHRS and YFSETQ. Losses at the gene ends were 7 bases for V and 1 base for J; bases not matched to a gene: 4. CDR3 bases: TGCGCCAGCCATCCGGGAGGGAACACCGGGGAGCTGTTTTTT. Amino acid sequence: CASHPGGNTGELFF.

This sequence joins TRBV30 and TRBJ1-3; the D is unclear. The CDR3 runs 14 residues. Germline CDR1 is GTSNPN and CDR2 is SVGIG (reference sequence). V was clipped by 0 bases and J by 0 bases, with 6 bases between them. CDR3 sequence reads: CAWSVSYSGNTIYF. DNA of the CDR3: TGTGCCTGGAGTGTAAGCTACTCTGGAAACACCATATATTTT.

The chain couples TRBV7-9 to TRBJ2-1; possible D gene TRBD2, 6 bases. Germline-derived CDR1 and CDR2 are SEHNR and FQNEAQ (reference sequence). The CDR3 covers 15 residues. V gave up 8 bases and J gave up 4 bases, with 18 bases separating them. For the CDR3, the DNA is TGTGCCAGCCCCAGGCAGGAGGGCCCTTACAATGAGCAGTTCTTC. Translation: CASPRQEGPYNEQFF.

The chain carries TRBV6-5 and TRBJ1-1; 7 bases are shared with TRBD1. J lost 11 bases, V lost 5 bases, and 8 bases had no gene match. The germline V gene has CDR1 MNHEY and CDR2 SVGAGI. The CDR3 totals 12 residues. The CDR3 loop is CASSEWGRGAFF. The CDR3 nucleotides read TGTGCCAGCAGTGAATGGGGCAGGGGGGCTTTCTTT.

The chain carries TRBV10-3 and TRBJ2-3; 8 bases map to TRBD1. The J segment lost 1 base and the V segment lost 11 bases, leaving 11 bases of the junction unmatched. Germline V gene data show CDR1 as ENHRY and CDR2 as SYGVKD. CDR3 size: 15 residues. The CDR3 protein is CAASPGQGGTDTQYF. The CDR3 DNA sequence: TGTGCCGCCTCCCCCGGACAGGGCGGCACAGATACGCAGTATTTT.